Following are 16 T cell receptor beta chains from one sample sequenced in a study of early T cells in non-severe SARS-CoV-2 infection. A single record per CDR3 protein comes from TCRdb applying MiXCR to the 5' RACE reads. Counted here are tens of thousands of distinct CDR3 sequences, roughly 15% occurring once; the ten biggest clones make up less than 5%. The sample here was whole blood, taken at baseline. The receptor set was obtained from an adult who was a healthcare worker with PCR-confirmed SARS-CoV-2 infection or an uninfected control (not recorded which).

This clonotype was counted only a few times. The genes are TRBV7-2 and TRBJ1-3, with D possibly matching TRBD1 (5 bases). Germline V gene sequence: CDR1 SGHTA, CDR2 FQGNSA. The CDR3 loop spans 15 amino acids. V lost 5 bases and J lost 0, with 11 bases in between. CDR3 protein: CASSAQTVSGNTIYF. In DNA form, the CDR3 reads TGTGCCAGCAGCGCCCAGACAGTCTCTGGAAACACCATATATTTT.

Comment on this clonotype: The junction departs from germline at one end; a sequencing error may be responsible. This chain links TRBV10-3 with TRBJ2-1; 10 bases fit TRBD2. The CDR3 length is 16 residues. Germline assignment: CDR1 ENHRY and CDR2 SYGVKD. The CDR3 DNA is TGTGCCATCAGTGGCCTCCTAGCGGGAGTGCACAACGAGCAGTTCTTC. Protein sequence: CAISGLLAGVHNEQFF.

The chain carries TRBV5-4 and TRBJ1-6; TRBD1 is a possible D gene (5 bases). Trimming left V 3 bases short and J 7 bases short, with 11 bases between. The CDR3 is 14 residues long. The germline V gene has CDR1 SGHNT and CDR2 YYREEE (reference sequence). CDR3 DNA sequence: TGTGCCAGCAGCTCCGACAGACTAAATTCACCCCTCCACTTT. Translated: CASSSDRLNSPLHF.

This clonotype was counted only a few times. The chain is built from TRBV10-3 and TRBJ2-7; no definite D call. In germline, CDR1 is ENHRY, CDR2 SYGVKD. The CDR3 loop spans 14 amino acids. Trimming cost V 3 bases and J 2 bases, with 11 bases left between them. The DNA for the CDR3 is TGTGCCATCAGTGAATCGCCTGGGCCCTACGAGCAGTACTTC. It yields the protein CAISESPGPYEQYF.

In nucleotides, the CDR3 is TGTGCCAGCAGCTTAGGACAGGGGGTGTTGAACACTGAAGCTTTCTTT. It encodes CASSLGQGVLNTEAFF. This chain links TRBV7-9 with TRBJ1-1; TRBD1 matches 9 bases. The trim removed 1 base at V and 0 bases at J, leaving 3 bases unmatched. The CDR3 extends over 16 amino acids. Looked up from germline, CDR1 is SEHNR and CDR2 is FQNEAQ (reference sequence).

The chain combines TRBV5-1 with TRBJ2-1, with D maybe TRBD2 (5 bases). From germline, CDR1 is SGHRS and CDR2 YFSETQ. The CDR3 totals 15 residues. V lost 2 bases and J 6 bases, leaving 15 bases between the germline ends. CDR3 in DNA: TGCGCCAGCAGCTTTGAGCCGGGATGGGCCAATGAGCAGTTCTTC. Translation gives CASSFEPGWANEQFF.

CDR3 coding DNA: TGTGCCAGCAGTAAAACCGGAGCGTACAATGAGCAGTTCTTC. Translation: CASSKTGAYNEQFF. This chain connects TRBV6-1 to TRBJ2-1; D gene unclear. The germline CDR1 and CDR2 sequences are MNHNS and SASEGT. The CDR3 contains 14 residues. V lost 5 bases to trimming and J lost 4 bases, with 12 bases between them.

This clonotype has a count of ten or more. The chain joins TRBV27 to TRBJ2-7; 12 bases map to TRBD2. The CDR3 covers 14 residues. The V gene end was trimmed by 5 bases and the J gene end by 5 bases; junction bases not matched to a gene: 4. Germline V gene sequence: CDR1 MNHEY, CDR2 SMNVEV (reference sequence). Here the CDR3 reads CASSPSGRVDEQYF. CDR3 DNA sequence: TGTGCCAGCAGTCCTAGCGGGAGGGTGGACGAGCAGTACTTC.

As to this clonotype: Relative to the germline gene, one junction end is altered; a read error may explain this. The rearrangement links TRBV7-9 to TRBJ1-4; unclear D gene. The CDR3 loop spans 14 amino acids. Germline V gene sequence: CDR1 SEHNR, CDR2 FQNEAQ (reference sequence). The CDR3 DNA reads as TGTGCCAGCAGCTTCGATACAACTAATAAAAAACTGTTTTTT. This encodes CASSFDTTNKKLFF.

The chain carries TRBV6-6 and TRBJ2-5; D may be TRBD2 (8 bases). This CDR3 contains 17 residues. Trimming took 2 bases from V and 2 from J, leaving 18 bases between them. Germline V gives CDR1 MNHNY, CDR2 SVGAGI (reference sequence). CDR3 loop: CASSYLQGRGVQETQYF. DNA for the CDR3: TGTGCCAGCAGTTACCTACAGGGGCGGGGGGTACAAGAGACCCAGTACTTC.

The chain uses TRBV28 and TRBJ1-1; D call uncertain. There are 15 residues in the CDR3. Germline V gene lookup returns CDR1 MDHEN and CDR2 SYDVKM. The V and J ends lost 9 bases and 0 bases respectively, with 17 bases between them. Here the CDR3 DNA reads TGTGCCAGTAGCCCCCGCAGGCCAGTGAACACTGAAGCTTTCTTT. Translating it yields CASSPRRPVNTEAFF.

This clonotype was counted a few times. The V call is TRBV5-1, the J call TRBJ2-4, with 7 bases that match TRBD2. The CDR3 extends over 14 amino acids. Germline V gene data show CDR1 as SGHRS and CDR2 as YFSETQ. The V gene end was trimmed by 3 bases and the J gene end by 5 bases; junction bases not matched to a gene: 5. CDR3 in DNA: TGCGCCAGCAGCTATAGCGGGTCAGAAAACATTCAGTACTTC. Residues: CASSYSGSENIQYF.

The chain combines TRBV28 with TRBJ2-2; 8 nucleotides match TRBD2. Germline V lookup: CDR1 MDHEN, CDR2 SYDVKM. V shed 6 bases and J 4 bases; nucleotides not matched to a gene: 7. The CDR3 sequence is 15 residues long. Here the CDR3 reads CASRRSGSSTGELFF. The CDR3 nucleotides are TGTGCCAGCAGAAGAAGCGGGAGTAGCACCGGGGAGCTGTTTTTT.

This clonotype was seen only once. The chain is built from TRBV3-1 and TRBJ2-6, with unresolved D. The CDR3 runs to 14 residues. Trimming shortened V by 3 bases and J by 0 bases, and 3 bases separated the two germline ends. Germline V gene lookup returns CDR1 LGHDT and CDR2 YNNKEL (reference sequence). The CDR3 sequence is CASSQVSGANVLTF. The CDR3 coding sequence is TGTGCCAGCAGCCAGGTCTCTGGGGCCAACGTCCTGACTTTC. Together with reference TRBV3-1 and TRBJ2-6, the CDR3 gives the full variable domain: DTAVSQTPKYLVTQMGNDKSIKCEQNLGHDTMYWYKQDSKKFLKIMFSYNNKELIINETVPNRFSPKSPDKAHLNLHINSLELGDSAVYFCASSQVSGANVLTFGAGSRLTVL.

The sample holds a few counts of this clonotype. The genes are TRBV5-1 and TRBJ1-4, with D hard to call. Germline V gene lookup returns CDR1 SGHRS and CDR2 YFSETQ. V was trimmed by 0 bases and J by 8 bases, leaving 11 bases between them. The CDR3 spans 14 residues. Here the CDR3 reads CASSLDSVGEKLFF. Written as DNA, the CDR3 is TGCGCCAGCAGCTTGGACAGCGTAGGAGAAAAACTGTTTTTT.

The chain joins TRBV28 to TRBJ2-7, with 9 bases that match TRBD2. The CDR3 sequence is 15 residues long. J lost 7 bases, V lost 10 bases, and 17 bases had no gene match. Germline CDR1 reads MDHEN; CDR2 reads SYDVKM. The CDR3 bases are TGTGCCACCGATCGGGCTAGCGGGGCCACTTCTGAGCAGTACTTC. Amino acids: CATDRASGATSEQYF. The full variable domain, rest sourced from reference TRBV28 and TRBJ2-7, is DVKVTQSSRYLVKRTGEKVFLECVQDMDHENMFWYRQDPGLGLRLIYFSYDVKMKEKGDIPEGYSVSREKKERFSLILESASTNQTSMYLCATDRASGATSEQYFGPGTRLTVT.